The 5 T cell receptor beta chains given below trace back to one sample, sequenced in a study of shared clonotypes between healthy human individuals. Libraries were prepared by immunoSEQ multiplex PCR; TCRdb keeps only in-frame clonotypes and omits some of them. The repertoire holds around 700,000 clones, with around 72% as singletons. The sequenced sample consisted of memory CD4+ T cells sorted from blood. As to subset: CD45RA-negative fraction. The receptors were gathered from a woman aged 30 to 39 in good health.

CDR3 nucleotide sequence: TGTGCCAGCAGTTTAATGGGGTCGCTCGGCGAGCAGTACTTC. The encoded protein is CASSLMGSLGEQYF. V and J are TRBV28 and TRBJ2-7; D remains ambiguous. The CDR3 runs 14 residues. The V end lost 2 bases, the J end lost 6 bases, and 14 bases lay between the germline ends. Germline V gene data show CDR1 as MDHEN and CDR2 as SYDVKM.

The rearrangement links TRBV29-1 to TRBJ1-1, with D possibly being TRBD1 (6 bases). The ends were cut back, 6 bases at V and 4 bases at J, with 18 bases in the middle. This CDR3 contains 14 residues. Germline CDR1 SQVTM, CDR2 ANQGSEA. The DNA for the CDR3 is TGCAGCGTACTAAACCAGGGGAGGGGCACTGAAGCTTTCTTT. Translation: CSVLNQGRGTEAFF.

The chain joins TRBV7-9 to TRBJ1-4, with a possible D match to TRBD1 (5 bases). Trimming shortened V by 4 bases and J by 0 bases, and 18 bases separated the two germline ends. CDR3 length: 18 amino acids. From germline, CDR1 is SEHNR and CDR2 FQNEAQ (reference sequence). The CDR3 region has the DNA TGTGCCAGCAGCTACGGGTGGGTCGGGGGATCAACTAATGAAAAACTGTTTTTT. Encoded protein: CASSYGWVGGSTNEKLFF.

This clone appeared a single time. This chain joins TRBV14 and TRBJ2-1, with 7 bases fitting TRBD1. The V segment lost 4 bases and the J segment 0 bases; nucleotides outside the gene matches: 9. The CDR3 extends over 17 amino acids. Germline V lookup: CDR1 SGHDN, CDR2 FVKESK. The CDR3 DNA is TGTGCCAGCAGCCTAGGAACAGGGGCCAGCTCCTACAATGAGCAGTTCTTC. Translation gives CASSLGTGASSYNEQFF.

The chain is built from TRBV6-5 and TRBJ2-3; D call uncertain. V was pared by 6 bases and J by 5 bases, with 9 bases between. CDR1 MNHEY and CDR2 SVGAGI come from the germline V gene. The CDR3 consists of 12 residues. CDR3 sequence (DNA): TGTGCCAGCAGGGGGATGTTAGATACGCAGTATTTT. Protein: CASRGMLDTQYF.